This T cell receptor beta chain derives from a study of immune evolution from preneoplasia to lung adenocarcinoma. Overall study results and limits: Later-stage lesions appeared to have more T cells, more diversity, less clonality.

The data were produced by immunoSEQ multiplex PCR, yet TCRdb's version contains in-frame clones alone and is incomplete. The data show 4,000 to 4,500 clones, approximately 83% seen once. As to this clone: Its target is not known.

Germline CDR1 is LNHDA and CDR2 is SQIVND (reference sequence). This CDR3 spans 16 amino acids. V was clipped by 5 bases and J by 3 bases; unmatched bases: 10. This receptor was identified in a person aged 55 to 75 with lung adenocarcinoma. The V and J genes are TRBV19 and TRBJ2-7, with 10 bases lining up with TRBD2. Sequencing used FFPE minimally invasive lung adenocarcinoma tissue. The CDR3, as DNA: TGTGCCAGTAGTGAGGGGGTCGGGACTAGCGTCTACGAGCAGTACTTC. Its translation is CASSEGVGTSVYEQYF. Filled out from reference TRBV19 and TRBJ2-7, the complete variable domain reads DGGITQSPKYLFRKEGQNVTLSCEQNLNHDAMYWYRQDPGQGLRLIYYSQIVNDFQKGDIAEGYSVSREKKESFPLTVTSAQKNPTAFYLCASSEGVGTSVYEQYFGPGTRLTVT.